This TCR beta chain was retrieved from a study of blood T cell repertoires in COVID-19. Study context: From T cells, B-cell-depleted T cells, or PBMCs came the material, which was cDNA or gDNA.

Per the study methods: The assay estimated nucleated cells by amplifying reference gene primers. The repertoire was sequenced with immunoSEQ multiplex PCR; TCRdb's copy has only in-frame clones and lacks some. The V and J calls and clone size are taken from that table; D and trimming were inferred from the DNA. The sample yields approximately 150,000 clones, more than 65% seen once. Germline V CDR1 and CDR2: SGHRS, YFSETQ. The length of the CDR3 is 17 residues. The V gene lost 0 bases and the J gene lost 0 bases, with 13 bases spanning the gap. The TCR sequence derives from a man aged 55 to 70 who had recovered from COVID-19. This sequence joins TRBV5-1 and TRBJ2-1; tentatively, D is TRBD2 (5 bases). Sequencing used PBMCs or T cells enriched from blood (not recorded which). The CDR3 is CASSLAGRGGSYNEQFF. The DNA for the CDR3 is TGCGCCAGCAGCTTGGCCGGAAGAGGAGGCTCCTACAATGAGCAGTTCTTC.